The clone carrying this T cell receptor beta chain occurred a few times. These data belong to a study of blood T cells in healthy people across ages. Study-level information: Researchers report that template switching captured about one barcoded beta molecule per two T cells.

J lost 7 bases, V lost 5 bases, and 10 bases had no gene match. The CDR3 consists of 13 residues. Germline values: CDR1 SQVTM, CDR2 ANQGSEA. With a J-beta primer mix and a sample-barcoded 5' primer, a second PCR ran roughly 6 to 11 cycles. Using its own MiXCR run on the 5' RACE reads, TCRdb lists one record per CDR3 protein. The sample includes 800,000 or so distinct CDR3 sequences, 20% to 30% of them seen just once. These sequences were also reported in another study, on T cells of mothers and their children. That report adds: Slightly, though not significantly, more overlap was seen in related than in unrelated mother-child pairs.

The receptor was isolated from a boy younger than 18 in good health. V gene TRBV29-1 combines with J gene TRBJ2-7; 8 bases match TRBD1. Sequencing input: blood. The CDR3 DNA is TGCAGCGTTCTCTGGCAGGGGGCGCGGGAGCAGTACTTC. Its translation: CSVLWQGAREQYF.